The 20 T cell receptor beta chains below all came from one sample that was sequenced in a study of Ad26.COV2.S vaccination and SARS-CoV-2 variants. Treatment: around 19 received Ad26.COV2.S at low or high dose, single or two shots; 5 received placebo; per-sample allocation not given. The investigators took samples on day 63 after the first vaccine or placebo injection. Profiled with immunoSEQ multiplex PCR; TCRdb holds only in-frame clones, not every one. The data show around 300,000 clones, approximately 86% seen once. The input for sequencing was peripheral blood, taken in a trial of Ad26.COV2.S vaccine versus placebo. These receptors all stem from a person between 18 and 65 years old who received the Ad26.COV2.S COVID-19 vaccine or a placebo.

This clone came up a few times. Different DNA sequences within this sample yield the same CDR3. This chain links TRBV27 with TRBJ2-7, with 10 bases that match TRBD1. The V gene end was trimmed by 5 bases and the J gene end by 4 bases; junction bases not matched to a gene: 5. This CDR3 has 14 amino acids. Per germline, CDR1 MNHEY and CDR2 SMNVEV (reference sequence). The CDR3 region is CASSLTGGGYEQYF. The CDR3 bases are TGTGCCAGCAGTCTGACAGGGGGCGGGTACGAGCAGTACTTC.

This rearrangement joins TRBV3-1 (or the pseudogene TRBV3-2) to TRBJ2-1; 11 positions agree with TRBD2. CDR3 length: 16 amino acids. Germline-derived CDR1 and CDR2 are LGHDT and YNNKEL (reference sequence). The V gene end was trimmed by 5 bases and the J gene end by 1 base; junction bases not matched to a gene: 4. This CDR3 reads CASSALAGGSYNEQFF. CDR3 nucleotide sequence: TGTGCCAGCAGCGCTCTAGCGGGGGGTTCCTACAATGAGCAGTTCTTC.

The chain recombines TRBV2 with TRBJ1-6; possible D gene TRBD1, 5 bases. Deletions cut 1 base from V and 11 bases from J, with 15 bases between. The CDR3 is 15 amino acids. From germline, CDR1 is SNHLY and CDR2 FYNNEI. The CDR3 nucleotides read TGTGCCAGCAGTGAAGGTCCGGGCAGAGGGGCACCCCTCCACTTT. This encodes CASSEGPGRGAPLHF.

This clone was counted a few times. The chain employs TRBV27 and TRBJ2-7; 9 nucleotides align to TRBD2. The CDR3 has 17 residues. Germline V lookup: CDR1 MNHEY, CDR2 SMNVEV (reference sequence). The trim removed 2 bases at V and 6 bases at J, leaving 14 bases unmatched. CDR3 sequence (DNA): TGTGCCAGCAGTTTAAGCTTTGCGGGAGGGGTTCGGGGCGAGCAGTACTTC. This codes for CASSLSFAGGVRGEQYF.

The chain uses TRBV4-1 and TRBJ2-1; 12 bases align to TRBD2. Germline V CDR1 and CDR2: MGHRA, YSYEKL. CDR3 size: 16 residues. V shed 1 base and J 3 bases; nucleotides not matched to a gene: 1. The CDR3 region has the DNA TGCGCCAGCAGCCAAGGGACTAGCGGGATCTACAATGAGCAGTTCTTC. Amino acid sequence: CASSQGTSGIYNEQFF.

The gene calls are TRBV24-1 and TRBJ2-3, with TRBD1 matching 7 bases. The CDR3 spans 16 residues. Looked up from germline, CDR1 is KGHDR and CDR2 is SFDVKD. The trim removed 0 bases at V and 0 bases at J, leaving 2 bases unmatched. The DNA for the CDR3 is TGTGCCACCAGTGATTTGGGCAGGGGGAGCACAGATACGCAGTATTTT. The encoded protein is CATSDLGRGSTDTQYF.

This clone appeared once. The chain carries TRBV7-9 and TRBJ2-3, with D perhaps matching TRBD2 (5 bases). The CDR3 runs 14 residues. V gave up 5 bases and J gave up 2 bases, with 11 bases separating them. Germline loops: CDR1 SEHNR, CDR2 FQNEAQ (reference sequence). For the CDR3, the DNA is TGTGCCAGCAGCGCCCGGGGTATCACAGATACGCAGTATTTT. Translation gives CASSARGITDTQYF.

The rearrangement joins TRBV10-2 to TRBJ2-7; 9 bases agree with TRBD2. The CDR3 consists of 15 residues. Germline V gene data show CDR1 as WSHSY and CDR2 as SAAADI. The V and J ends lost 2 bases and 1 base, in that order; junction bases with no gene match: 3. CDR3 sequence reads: CASSEPAGGSYEQYF. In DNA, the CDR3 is TGCGCCAGCAGTGAGCCAGCGGGGGGTTCCTACGAGCAGTACTTC.

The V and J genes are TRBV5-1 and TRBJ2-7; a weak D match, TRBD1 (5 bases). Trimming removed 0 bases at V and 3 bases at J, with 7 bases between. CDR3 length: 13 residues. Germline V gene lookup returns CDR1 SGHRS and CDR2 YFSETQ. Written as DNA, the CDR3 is TGCGCCAGCAGCTTGGGACAGATCTACGAGCAGTACTTC. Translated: CASSLGQIYEQYF. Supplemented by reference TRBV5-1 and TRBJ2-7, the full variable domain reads KAGVTQTPRYLIKTRGQQVTLSCSPISGHRSVSWYQQTPGQGLQFLFEYFSETQRNKGNFPGRFSGRQFSNSRSEMNVSTLELGDSALYLCASSLGQIYEQYFGPGTRLTVT.

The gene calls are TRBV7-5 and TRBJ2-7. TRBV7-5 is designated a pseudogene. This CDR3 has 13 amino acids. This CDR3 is CARSATAVGKRYF. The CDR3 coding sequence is TGTGCCAGAAGCGCAACCGCGGTGGGGAAACGGTACTTC.

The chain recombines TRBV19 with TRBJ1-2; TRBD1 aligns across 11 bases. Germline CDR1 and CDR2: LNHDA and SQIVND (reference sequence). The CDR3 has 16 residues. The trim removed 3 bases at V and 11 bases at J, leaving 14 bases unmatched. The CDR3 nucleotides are TGTGCCAGTAGTATCCCCTGGACAGGGGGCCCCAAGGGATACACCTTC. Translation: CASSIPWTGGPKGYTF.

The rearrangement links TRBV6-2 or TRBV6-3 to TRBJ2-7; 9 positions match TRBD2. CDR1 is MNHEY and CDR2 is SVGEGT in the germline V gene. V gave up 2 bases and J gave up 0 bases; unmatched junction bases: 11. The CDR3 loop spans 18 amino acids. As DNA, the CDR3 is TGTGCCAGCAGTTACCCGGGGCCCGGCGGGGGGGCCTCCTACGAGCAGTACTTC. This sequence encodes CASSYPGPGGGASYEQYF.

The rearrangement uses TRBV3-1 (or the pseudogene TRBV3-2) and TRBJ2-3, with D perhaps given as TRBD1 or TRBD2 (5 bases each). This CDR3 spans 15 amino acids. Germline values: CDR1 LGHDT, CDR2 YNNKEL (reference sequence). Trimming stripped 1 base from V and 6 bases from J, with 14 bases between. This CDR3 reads CASSQGPGPWDTQYF. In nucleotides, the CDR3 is TGTGCCAGCAGCCAAGGCCCGGGACCCTGGGATACGCAGTATTTT.

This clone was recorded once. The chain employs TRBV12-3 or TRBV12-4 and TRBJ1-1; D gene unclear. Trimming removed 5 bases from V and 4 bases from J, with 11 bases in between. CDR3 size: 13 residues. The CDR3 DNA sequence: TGTGCCAGCAGTCCGACAAGAAGCACTGAAGCTTTCTTT. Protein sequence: CASSPTRSTEAFF.

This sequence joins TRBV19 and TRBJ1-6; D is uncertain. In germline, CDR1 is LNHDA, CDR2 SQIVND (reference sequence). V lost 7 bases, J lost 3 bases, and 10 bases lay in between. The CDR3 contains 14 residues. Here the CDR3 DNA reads TGTGCCAGTAACGGGCCCTACTATAATTCACCCCTCCACTTT. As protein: CASNGPYYNSPLHF. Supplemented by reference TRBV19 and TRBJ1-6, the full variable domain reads DGGITQSPKYLFRKEGQNVTLSCEQNLNHDAMYWYRQDPGQGLRLIYYSQIVNDFQKGDIAEGYSVSREKKESFPLTVTSAQKNPTAFYLCASNGPYYNSPLHFGNGTRLTVT.

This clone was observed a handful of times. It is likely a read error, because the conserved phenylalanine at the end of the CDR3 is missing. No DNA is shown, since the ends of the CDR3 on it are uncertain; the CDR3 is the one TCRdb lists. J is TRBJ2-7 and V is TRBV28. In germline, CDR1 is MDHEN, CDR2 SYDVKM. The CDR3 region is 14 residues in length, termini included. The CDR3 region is CASSPSTGRIRTEI.

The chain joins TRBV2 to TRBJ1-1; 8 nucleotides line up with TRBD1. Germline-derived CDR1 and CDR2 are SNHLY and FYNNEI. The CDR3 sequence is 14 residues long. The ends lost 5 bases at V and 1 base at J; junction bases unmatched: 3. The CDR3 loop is CASSTGQGNTEAFF. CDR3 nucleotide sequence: TGTGCCAGCAGTACAGGACAGGGGAACACTGAAGCTTTCTTT. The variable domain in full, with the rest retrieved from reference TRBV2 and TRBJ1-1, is EPEVTQTPSHQVTQMGQEVILRCVPISNHLYFYWYRQILGQKVEFLVSFYNNEISEKSEIFDDQFSVERPDGSNFTLKIRSTKLEDSAMYFCASSTGQGNTEAFFGQGTRLTVV.

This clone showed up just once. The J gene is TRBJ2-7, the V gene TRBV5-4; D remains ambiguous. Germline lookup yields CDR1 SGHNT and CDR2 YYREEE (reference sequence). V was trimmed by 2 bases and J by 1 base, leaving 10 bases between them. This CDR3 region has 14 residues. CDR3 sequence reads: CASSFPEPSYEQYF. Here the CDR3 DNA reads TGTGCCAGCAGCTTTCCCGAACCGTCCTACGAGCAGTACTTC.

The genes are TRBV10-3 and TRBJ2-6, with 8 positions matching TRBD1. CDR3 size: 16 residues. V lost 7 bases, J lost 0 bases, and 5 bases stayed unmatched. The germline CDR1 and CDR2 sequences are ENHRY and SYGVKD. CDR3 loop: CAITGQGLSGANVLTF. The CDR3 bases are TGTGCCATCACCGGACAGGGACTCTCTGGGGCCAACGTCCTGACTTTC.

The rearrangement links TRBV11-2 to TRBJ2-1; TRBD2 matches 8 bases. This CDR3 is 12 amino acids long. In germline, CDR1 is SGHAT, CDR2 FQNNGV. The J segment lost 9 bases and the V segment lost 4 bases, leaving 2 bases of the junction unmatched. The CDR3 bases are TGTGCCAGCAGCTCGGGGGGGATTGAGCAGTTCTTC. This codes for CASSSGGIEQFF.